Shown below are 10 T cell receptor beta chains from a single sample sequenced in a study of HIV-infected children after antiretroviral therapy interruption. Unique molecular identifiers were included in an RNA-based 3' RACE TCR library. MiXCR, run by TCRdb on the 3' RACE reads, gives a single entry per CDR3 protein. The sample yields 45,000 to 50,000 distinct CDR3 sequences, roughly 4.5% seen once. Treatment here: PENTA 11 planned treatment interruption arm or continuous ART arm. Sequencing was performed on CD45RA+ CD4+ T cells from PBMCs, pooled from several time points, taken from a donor given antiretroviral therapy, either interrupted or continuous. Subset in this sample: naive CD4+ CD45RA+ CD45RO- T cells. These receptors all stem from a pool of human donors with HIV.

A few counts support this clonotype. The chain is built from TRBV25-1 and TRBJ2-5; TRBD2 matches 12 bases. J gave up 3 bases and V 2 bases, and 4 bases lay outside the gene matches. CDR3 length: 16 residues. From germline, CDR1 is MGHDK and CDR2 SYGVNS. The chain's CDR3 is CASSELWTSGEETQYF. The CDR3 nucleotides read TGTGCCAGCAGTGAACTTTGGACTAGCGGGGAAGAGACCCAGTACTTC.

This clonotype was recorded many times. The CDR3 DNA sequence: TGTGCCAGCAGTTTATGGGGGACAGGTTCAATGGATGAGCAGTTCTTC. Translating gives CASSLWGTGSMDEQFF. The rearrangement links TRBV28 to TRBJ2-1, with 8 bases lining up with TRBD1. This CDR3 comprises 16 residues. Germline assignment: CDR1 MDHEN and CDR2 SYDVKM. J lost 8 bases, V lost 0 bases, and 9 bases had no gene match.

This clonotype was counted at least ten times. The chain joins TRBV27 to TRBJ1-2; D remains unclear. CDR1 is MNHEY and CDR2 is SMNVEV in the germline V gene (reference sequence). This CDR3 is built from 14 residues. The V gene lost 2 bases and the J gene lost 6 bases, with 13 bases spanning the gap. CDR3 protein: CASSLSLYGDGYTF. As DNA, the CDR3 is TGTGCCAGCAGTTTAAGCCTCTATGGCGATGGCTACACCTTC.

The genes are TRBV7-8 and TRBJ1-4, with 7 positions matching TRBD1. This CDR3 region has 15 residues. In germline, CDR1 is SGHVS, CDR2 FQNEAQ. V shed 2 bases and J 5 bases; nucleotides not matched to a gene: 5. The CDR3 region is CASSLSGGPNEKLFF. The CDR3 DNA follows: TGTGCCAGCAGCTTATCAGGGGGACCCAATGAAAAACTGTTTTTT.

There are many counts of this clonotype. V gene TRBV5-1 combines with J gene TRBJ2-1; D ambiguous. The ends were cut back, 1 base at V and 7 bases at J, with 9 bases in the middle. Germline-derived CDR1 and CDR2 are SGHRS and YFSETQ. The CDR3 spans 13 residues. The CDR3 DNA follows: TGCGCCAGCAGCTTGAGGATGGGGAATGAGCAGTTCTTC. Translation: CASSLRMGNEQFF.

This clonotype was seen repeatedly, ten times or more. The J gene is TRBJ2-2, the V gene TRBV20-1; 13 bases map to TRBD2. V was clipped by 2 bases and J by 1 base; unmatched bases: 1. CDR3 size: 16 residues. The germline V gene has CDR1 DFQATT and CDR2 SNEGSKA (reference sequence). The CDR3 loop is CSARRLAGGNTGELFF. In nucleotides, the CDR3 is TGCAGTGCTAGAAGACTAGCGGGGGGGAACACCGGGGAGCTGTTTTTT.

This clonotype has a handful of counts. The rearrangement links TRBV11-2 to TRBJ2-3, with D perhaps matching TRBD2 (6 bases). Trimming took off 4 bases at V and 0 bases at J, with 11 bases between the two ends. Germline CDR1 reads SGHAT; CDR2 reads FQNNGV. The CDR3 contains 15 residues. CDR3 loop: CASSSGDFSTDTQYF. CDR3 DNA sequence: TGTGCCAGCAGCTCGGGGGACTTTAGCACAGATACGCAGTATTTT. The full variable domain, in which reference TRBV11-2 and TRBJ2-3 provide the parts outside the CDR3, is EAGVAQSPRYKIIEKRQSVAFWCNPISGHATLYWYQQILGQGPKLLIQFQNNGVVDDSQLPKDRFSAERLKGVDSTLKIQPAKLEDSAVYLCASSSGDFSTDTQYFGPGTRLTVL.

By proportion, this clonotype is medium-sized. This rearrangement joins TRBV11-2 to TRBJ1-6; D gene unclear. Trimming removed 5 bases at V and 8 bases at J, with 19 bases between. This CDR3 has 16 amino acids. From germline, CDR1 is SGHAT and CDR2 FQNNGV. CDR3 bases: TGTGCCAGCAGCGCACGCCACTGGGCCGAGGATTCACCCCTCCACTTT. This sequence encodes CASSARHWAEDSPLHF.

This clonotype was observed a handful of times. This chain uses TRBV7-2 with TRBJ1-5; 7 bases agree with TRBD1. V lost 1 base and J lost 0; bases outside the gene matches: 9. CDR3 size: 18 residues. Germline-derived CDR1 and CDR2 are SGHTA and FQGNSA. CDR3 residues: CASSLEGDSNTSNQPQHF. The CDR3 region has the DNA TGTGCCAGCAGCTTAGAAGGGGACAGCAACACTAGCAATCAGCCCCAGCATTTT.

This clonotype was counted between two and nine times. The CDR3 is CSAPVSGGAADTQYF. The CDR3 bases are TGCAGTGCTCCCGTTAGCGGGGGGGCAGCAGATACGCAGTATTTT. The chain recombines TRBV20-1 with TRBJ2-3; 11 nucleotides align to TRBD2. The CDR3 loop spans 15 amino acids. Germline lookup yields CDR1 DFQATT and CDR2 SNEGSKA (reference sequence). The V segment lost 5 bases and the J segment 4 bases; nucleotides outside the gene matches: 8.